This entry concerns a single T cell receptor (beta chain). V lost 2 bases to trimming and J lost 9 bases; unmatched junction nucleotides: 5. This CDR3 is built from 13 residues. Per the germline V gene, CDR1 is GTSNPN and CDR2 is SVGIG (reference sequence). This record belongs to a study of healthy donors' naive CD4 and CD8 T cells. In the study overall: A new alpha primer set targeted every functional IMGT alpha variant.

A linear amplification protocol produced the TCR libraries from roughly 550 ng of total RNA. TCRdb passed the reads through MiXCR, listing each CDR3 protein once. The data contain roughly 200,000 distinct CDR3 sequences, about four fifths of them singletons. The sequence was collected from a pool of human donors in good health; the sample pools cells from several healthy donors. The sequencing input was naive CD4+ and CD8+ T cells sorted from blood, pooled from several donors. This chain uses TRBV30 with TRBJ2-1; 9 bases line up with TRBD2. The CDR3 DNA reads TGTGCCTGGAGTCCTCTAGCGGGATTTGAGCAGTTCTTC. Translated: CAWSPLAGFEQFF.